A single sample is the source of the 12 T cell receptor beta chains below, sequenced in a study of T cells in localized non-small cell lung cancer. TCRdb's table, derived via immunoSEQ multiplex PCR, lists solely in-frame clones and lacks some. The table has about 10,000 clones, over 25% seen once; the top ten hold around 5.2%. The sequencing here drew on lung tumor tissue, taken before any cancer treatment. The source is a man aged 40 to 75 with stage I lung adenocarcinoma.

The chain is built from TRBV19 and TRBJ2-2; 7 bases align to TRBD1. CDR1 LNHDA and CDR2 SQIVND come from the germline V gene (reference sequence). The J segment lost 4 bases and the V segment lost 1 base, leaving 3 bases of the junction unmatched. This CDR3 comprises 15 residues. The CDR3, as DNA: TGTGCCAGTAGTATAGCACAGGGGATCACCGGGGAGCTGTTTTTT. It yields the protein CASSIAQGITGELFF.

This clone was counted many times. The V and J genes are TRBV9 and TRBJ2-3; 10 nucleotides line up with TRBD2. In germline, CDR1 is SGDLS, CDR2 YYNGEE. This CDR3 has 15 residues. V shed 4 bases and J 2 bases; nucleotides not matched to a gene: 4. The chain's CDR3 is CASSLSGGATDTQYF. The CDR3 nucleotides read TGTGCCAGCAGCCTCAGCGGGGGGGCCACAGATACGCAGTATTTT. Supplemented by reference TRBV9 and TRBJ2-3, the full variable domain reads DSGVTQTPKHLITATGQRVTLRCSPRSGDLSVYWYQQSLDQGLQFLIQYYNGEERAKGNILERFSAQQFPDLHSELNLSSLELGDSALYFCASSLSGGATDTQYFGPGTRLTVL.

This chain links TRBV18 with TRBJ1-1; D gene ambiguous. V gave up 6 bases and J gave up 5 bases, with 10 bases separating them. The CDR3 has 12 amino acids. Germline V gene lookup returns CDR1 KGHSH and CDR2 LQKENI. CDR3 DNA: TGTGCCAGCTCTTTTGTGGGGACTGAAGCTTTCTTT. As protein: CASSFVGTEAFF.

The CDR3 reads CASSDRTENEKLFF. For the CDR3, the DNA is TGTGCCAGCAGCGACCGGACCGAGAATGAAAAACTGTTTTTT. V and J are TRBV9 and TRBJ1-4, with D unclear. Germline V gene sequence: CDR1 SGDLS, CDR2 YYNGEE. V shed 3 bases and J shed 5 bases, with 11 bases lying between them. The CDR3 is 14 amino acids.

The V and J genes are TRBV10-2 and TRBJ2-5; TRBD2 is a possible D gene (6 bases). Trimming removed 3 bases at V and 1 base at J, with 12 bases between. Germline-derived CDR1 and CDR2 are WSHSY and SAAADI. This CDR3 has 15 residues. The DNA of the CDR3 is TGCGCCAGCAGTGAAGGAGGAGGGTCCCAAGAGACCCAGTACTTC. It translates to CASSEGGGSQETQYF.

A few counts support this clone. The chain is built from TRBV1 and TRBJ2-1; the table's D call, TRBD2, was not checked against the DNA. TRBV1 is shown as a pseudogene. The CDR3 covers 13 residues. The CDR3 region has the DNA TGCGCCAGCAGCGTCGGAACTACCAATGAGCAGTTCTTC. Protein sequence: CASSVGTTNEQFF.

V and J are TRBV19 and TRBJ2-3; D not certain. The germline V gene has CDR1 LNHDA and CDR2 SQIVND (reference sequence). The germline V and J ends were trimmed by 3 bases and 6 bases, with 10 bases remaining between them. CDR3 length: 13 residues. CDR3: CASSIGLGDTQYF. The CDR3 DNA reads as TGTGCCAGTAGTATTGGCCTAGGGGATACGCAGTATTTT.

This sequence joins TRBV18 and TRBJ2-7; D gene ambiguous. The CDR3 is 13 amino acids. V dropped 3 bases and J dropped 4 bases, with 10 bases sitting between them. Per germline, CDR1 KGHSH and CDR2 LQKENI. The CDR3 bases are TGTGCCAGCTCACCGGAAGGCCTTTACGAGCAGTACTTC. It is translated as CASSPEGLYEQYF.

The chain uses TRBV18 and TRBJ2-3; 7 bases line up with TRBD1. CDR3 size: 16 residues. Germline CDR1 KGHSH, CDR2 LQKENI. V lost 5 bases, J lost 0 bases, and 8 bases stayed unmatched. The DNA for the CDR3 is TGTGCCAGCTCAACGGAACAGGGGCCTAGCACAGATACGCAGTATTTT. Residues: CASSTEQGPSTDTQYF.

The J gene is TRBJ1-1, the V gene TRBV9; perhaps TRBD1 as D (6 bases). V was pared by 2 bases and J by 5 bases, with 13 bases between. The CDR3 extends over 14 amino acids. The germline V gene encodes CDR1 SGDLS and CDR2 YYNGEE. In nucleotides, the CDR3 is TGTGCCAGCAGCGTGGGGCCGAGGGGGACTGAAGCTTTCTTT. Translating gives CASSVGPRGTEAFF.

V and J are TRBV15 and TRBJ2-2; D perhaps matches TRBD2 (6 bases). Germline V gives CDR1 LNHNV, CDR2 YYDKDF (reference sequence). This CDR3 region has 16 residues. V shed 0 bases and J shed 3 bases, with 11 bases lying between them. This CDR3 reads CATSRDRGMYTGELFF. The CDR3 coding sequence is TGTGCCACCAGCAGAGATCGGGGGATGTACACCGGGGAGCTGTTTTTT.

V and J are TRBV19 and TRBJ1-5, with 7 bases that match TRBD1. The CDR3 covers 14 residues. Germline V lookup: CDR1 LNHDA, CDR2 SQIVND (reference sequence). V trimming: 7 bases; J trimming: 6 bases; junction bases outside the gene matches: 9. CDR3 sequence reads: CASIREGAGQPQHF. DNA of the CDR3: TGTGCCAGTATCCGGGAGGGGGCAGGTCAGCCCCAGCATTTT.